This entry concerns a single TCR beta chain. The antigen remains undetermined. Germline CDR1 and CDR2: MNHEY and SVGAGI. V was cut by 6 bases and J by 6 bases, with 11 bases left in between. This CDR3 region has 13 residues. TCRdb keeps only in-frame clones here, not all; method: immunoSEQ multiplex PCR. Of roughly 120,000 clones in the sample, around 94% were seen once. This specimen comes from a study of siplizumab effects on memory and regulatory T cells. Study results and limitations: Suppression by proliferating Tregs derived from siplizumab cultures was not verified. Naive T cells, seemingly more diverse than memory cells, seemed major alloresponse contributors. Some alloreactive sequences were traceable to unstimulated CD4+ memory cells, and siplizumab significantly reduced them.

Sequenced sample: non-Treg CD4+ T cells sorted from blood. This chain links TRBV6-5 with TRBJ2-2, with a tentative D call TRBD2 (5 bases). The clonotype comes from a human donor in good health. The CDR3 DNA is TGTGCCAGCAGCCGATCGGGATCCGGGGAGCTGTTTTTT. This translates into CASSRSGSGELFF.